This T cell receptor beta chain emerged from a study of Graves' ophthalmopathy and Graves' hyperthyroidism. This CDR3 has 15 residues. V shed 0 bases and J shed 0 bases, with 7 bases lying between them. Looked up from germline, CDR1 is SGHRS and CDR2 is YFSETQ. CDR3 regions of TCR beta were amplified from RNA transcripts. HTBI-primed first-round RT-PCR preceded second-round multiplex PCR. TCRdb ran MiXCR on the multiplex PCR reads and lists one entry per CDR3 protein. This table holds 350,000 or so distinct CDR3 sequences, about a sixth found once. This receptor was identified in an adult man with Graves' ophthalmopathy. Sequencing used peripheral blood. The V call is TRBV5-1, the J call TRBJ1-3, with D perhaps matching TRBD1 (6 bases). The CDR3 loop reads CASSLAGASGNTIYF. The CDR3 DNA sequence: TGCGCCAGCAGCTTGGCAGGGGCCTCTGGAAACACCATATATTTT.